These 14 T cell receptor beta chains came from one sample sequenced in a study of cytomegalovirus exposure and HLA in healthy donors. PCR employed 60 Vbeta and 13 Jbeta primers. Data came from immunoSEQ multiplex PCR; TCRdb stores just in-frame clones and leaves some out. The sample contains around 140,000 clones, nearly 10% of which appear only once. The sequenced sample consisted of PBMCs. Receptor source: a man aged 45 to 65 in good health and CMV-seronegative.

In its sample, this clone was seen a few times. The genes are TRBV6-1 and TRBJ2-2; the match to TRBD1 covers 8 bases. The germline V gene has CDR1 MNHNS and CDR2 SASEGT. V was pared by 8 bases and J by 5 bases, with 7 bases of the junction left unmatched. The CDR3 has 14 residues. The CDR3 loop is CASVTGAGTGELFF. The CDR3 DNA reads TGTGCCAGCGTGACAGGGGCGGGTACCGGGGAGCTGTTTTTT.

A few counts support this clone. This chain connects TRBV30 to TRBJ2-5, with 8 bases fitting TRBD2. V shed 7 bases and J 5 bases; nucleotides not matched to a gene: 24. This CDR3 comprises 18 residues. CDR1 and CDR2 (germline): GTSNPN, SVGIG (reference sequence). CDR3 in DNA: TGTGCCTACGGAGGAAGTCGATCAACTAGCGGAAACGGGGAGACCCAGTACTTC. The encoded protein is CAYGGSRSTSGNGETQYF.

This clone was counted a few times. The rearrangement joins TRBV4-2 to TRBJ2-2; a possible D gene is TRBD2 (5 bases). Trimming shortened V by 2 bases and J by 0 bases, and 10 bases separated the two germline ends. The CDR3 extends over 16 amino acids. The germline CDR1 and CDR2 sequences are LGHNA and YNFKEQ. Here the CDR3 reads CASSQPDSSNTGELFF. CDR3 nucleotide sequence: TGTGCCAGCAGCCAACCGGACTCCTCGAACACCGGGGAGCTGTTTTTT.

The chain recombines TRBV11-2 with TRBJ1-6; D unclear. CDR3 length: 15 amino acids. Germline assignment: CDR1 SGHAT and CDR2 FQNNGV. V was trimmed by 2 bases and J by 5 bases, leaving 10 bases between them. The CDR3 DNA reads TGTGCCAGCAGCTTAAGCCAGAGGAATAATTCACCCCTCCACTTT. As protein: CASSLSQRNNSPLHF.

The V gene is TRBV27, the J gene TRBJ1-5; 10 bases align to TRBD1. The J segment lost 2 bases and the V segment lost 2 bases, leaving 9 bases of the junction unmatched. Germline V gene lookup returns CDR1 MNHEY and CDR2 SMNVEV (reference sequence). The CDR3 runs to 18 residues. The DNA for the CDR3 is TGTGCCAGCAGTTTAGAGGGACAGGGGCCATGGGGCAATCAGCCCCAGCATTTT. Amino acids: CASSLEGQGPWGNQPQHF.

This clone was counted between two and nine times. The chain is built from TRBV6-1 and TRBJ2-2; TRBD1 agrees at 11 bases. The junction had 3 bases not matched to a gene; V was cut back by 10 bases and J by 5 bases. The CDR3 spans 13 residues. Germline assignment: CDR1 MNHNS and CDR2 SASEGT. The CDR3 reads CATGQGVTGELFF. The CDR3 DNA reads TGTGCCACGGGACAGGGGGTAACCGGGGAGCTGTTTTTT.

This rearrangement joins TRBV11-3 to TRBJ2-6; D remains unclear. The CDR3 is made up of 17 amino acids. Trimming took 0 bases from V and 0 from J, leaving 9 bases between them. Germline V gene data show CDR1 as SGHNT and CDR2 as YENEEA. CDR3 sequence: CASSLEADFSGANVLTF. In DNA, the CDR3 is TGTGCCAGCAGCTTAGAGGCAGATTTCTCTGGGGCCAACGTCCTGACTTTC.

The chain combines TRBV27 with TRBJ2-7; TRBD2 aligns across 9 bases. V shed 7 bases, J shed 4 bases, and the junction held 14 bases outside the gene matches. Per the germline V gene, CDR1 is MNHEY and CDR2 is SMNVEV (reference sequence). The length of the CDR3 is 16 residues. In DNA, the CDR3 is TGTGCCAGCACCCTTCGACTAGCGGCCGGCCCTTACGAGCAGTACTTC. It translates to CASTLRLAAGPYEQYF.

J is TRBJ2-1 and V is TRBV11-2; 8 bases agree with TRBD2. J lost 9 bases, V lost 3 bases, and 4 bases had no gene match. Germline CDR1 is SGHAT and CDR2 is FQNNGV. The CDR3 runs 13 residues. The CDR3 nucleotides are TGTGCCAGCAGCTTGCCGGGAGGGGTTGAGCAGTTCTTC. It is translated as CASSLPGGVEQFF.

CDR3 DNA: TGTGCCAGCAGCAAGCGACTAGCGGGAGAAGAGACCCAGTACTTC. Residues: CASSKRLAGEETQYF. The chain employs TRBV14 and TRBJ2-5; 12 bases agree with TRBD2. CDR1 and CDR2 (germline): SGHDN, FVKESK. The CDR3 covers 15 residues. Losses at the gene ends were 5 bases for V and 3 bases for J; bases not matched to a gene: 4.

Only a few counts were recorded for this clone. The chain combines TRBV9 with TRBJ1-2; D perhaps matches TRBD1 (5 bases). This CDR3 has 16 residues. The germline CDR1 and CDR2 sequences are SGDLS and YYNGEE. The V end was cut by 4 bases, the J end by 2 bases, with 18 bases between. CDR3 DNA sequence: TGTGCCAGCAGCTCCCTGGGGGGACGGGGCAACTATGGCTACACCTTC. Its translation: CASSSLGGRGNYGYTF.

This clone was observed a handful of times. The CDR3 is CASTLAEARRTQYF. The CDR3, as DNA: TGTGCCAGCACCCTTGCCGAGGCAAGAAGGACCCAGTACTTC. V and J are TRBV6-6 and TRBJ2-5, with no clear D. The germline CDR1 and CDR2 sequences are MNHNY and SVGAGI (reference sequence). This CDR3 is built from 14 residues. Deletions cut 7 bases from V and 7 bases from J, with 19 bases between.

This clone has only a few counts. The chain couples TRBV5-1 to TRBJ2-5, with 12 positions matching TRBD2. With 0 bases clipped from V and 6 bases from J, the junction kept 6 bases outside the gene matches. The germline gives CDR1 SGHRS, CDR2 YFSETQ. This CDR3 spans 16 amino acids. The CDR3 nucleotides read TGCGCCAGCAGCTTGGCGGCTAGCGGGGGGGAAAAGACCCAGTACTTC. Translation gives CASSLAASGGEKTQYF. Supplemented by reference TRBV5-1 and TRBJ2-5, the full variable domain reads KAGVTQTPRYLIKTRGQQVTLSCSPISGHRSVSWYQQTPGQGLQFLFEYFSETQRNKGNFPGRFSGRQFSNSRSEMNVSTLELGDSALYLCASSLAASGGEKTQYFGPGTRLLVL.

This clone showed up just a few times. CDR3 sequence reads: CASSEDRINQPQHF. The DNA of the CDR3 is TGTGCCAGCAGTGAAGACAGGATTAATCAGCCCCAGCATTTT. The chain couples TRBV6-1 to TRBJ1-5; the D gene is possibly TRBD1 (5 bases). The V gene's germline CDR1 is MNHNS and CDR2 SASEGT. Trimming removed 1 base at V and 4 bases at J, with 8 bases between. The CDR3 contains 14 residues.